These 22 T cell receptor beta chains were all obtained from the same sample, sequenced in a study of identical twins. TCRdb re-analysed the 5' RACE reads in MiXCR, keeping a single row per CDR3 protein. The data contain 690,000 or so distinct CDR3 sequences, 8.5% to 9.5% of them singletons. This sample also belongs to another study, concerning yellow fever vaccine responses in identical twins.

The sequenced material came from PBMCs. Source of these receptors: a woman in her late teens or twenties in good health.

This clonotype appeared many times. This chain connects TRBV6-2 or TRBV6-3 to TRBJ2-1; the D gene is possibly TRBD1 (6 bases). Trimming took 6 bases from V and 3 from J, leaving 15 bases between them. This CDR3 spans 15 amino acids. The germline CDR1 and CDR2 sequences are MNHEY and SVGEGT. DNA for the CDR3: TGTGCCAGCAGACTCAGGGGAGTGGACTACAATGAGCAGTTCTTC. Amino acid sequence: CASRLRGVDYNEQFF.

The V gene is TRBV20-1, the J gene TRBJ1-1; a weak D match, TRBD1 (6 bases). The CDR3 consists of 14 residues. Germline V gives CDR1 DFQATT, CDR2 SNEGSKA (reference sequence). Trimming took off 5 bases at V and 0 bases at J, with 13 bases between the two ends. The CDR3 protein is CSALPGTLNTEAFF. DNA for the CDR3: TGCAGTGCTCTCCCCGGGACATTGAACACTGAAGCTTTCTTT.

This clonotype came up a few times. The J gene is TRBJ2-5, the V gene TRBV6-5; 9 bases line up with TRBD1. This CDR3 region has 17 residues. Germline loops: CDR1 MNHEY, CDR2 SVGAGI. Unmatched junction bases numbered 13, after V lost 6 bases and J lost 2 bases. CDR3 in DNA: TGTGCCAGCAGCTTATCCGGGACAGGGTTTGGGCAAGAGACCCAGTACTTC. Encoded protein: CASSLSGTGFGQETQYF.

The rearrangement links TRBV4-3 to TRBJ2-7; 9 bases agree with TRBD1. Unmatched junction bases numbered 6, after V lost 4 bases and J lost 5 bases. Germline V gene sequence: CDR1 LGHNA, CDR2 YSLEER. This CDR3 is built from 14 residues. CDR3 residues: CASSPGTGPNEQYF. Here the CDR3 DNA reads TGCGCCAGCAGCCCCGGGACAGGGCCGAACGAGCAGTACTTC.

CDR3 in amino acids: CSVEDLTSGSYVGELFF. Here the CDR3 DNA reads TGCAGCGTTGAAGATCTGACTAGCGGGAGTTACGTCGGGGAGCTGTTTTTT. The chain couples TRBV29-1 to TRBJ2-2; 12 bases match TRBD2. CDR1 SQVTM and CDR2 ANQGSEA come from the germline V gene. The CDR3 is 17 residues long. Trimming removed 0 bases from V and 7 bases from J; junction bases left unmatched: 9.

V gene TRBV7-2 combines with J gene TRBJ2-7; 11 nucleotides match TRBD1. This CDR3 contains 16 residues. Per the germline V gene, CDR1 is SGHTA and CDR2 is FQGNSA. The V and J ends lost 2 bases and 2 bases, in that order; junction bases with no gene match: 5. The CDR3 DNA is TGTGCCAGCAGCTTAACTGGGACAGGGGGTGCCTACGAGCAGTACTTC. The encoded protein is CASSLTGTGGAYEQYF.

In the case of this clonotype: One end of the junction varies from germline; a read error may be responsible. This chain uses TRBV27 with TRBJ2-5, with unresolved D. The CDR3 sequence is 15 residues long. CDR1 and CDR2 (germline): MNHEY, SMNVEV (reference sequence). CDR3 protein: CAGSLAGDLQETQYF. As DNA, the CDR3 is TGTGCCGGCAGTTTAGCAGGAGATCTACAAGAGACCCAGTACTTC.

Only a few counts were recorded for this clonotype. The rearrangement links TRBV27 to TRBJ2-1; TRBD2 aligns across 8 bases. The CDR3 spans 15 residues. CDR1 MNHEY and CDR2 SMNVEV come from the germline V gene (reference sequence). After removal of 3 bases from V and 12 bases from J, the junction contained 13 bases not matched to a gene. As DNA, the CDR3 is TGTGCCAGCAGTTTTCTAGCGGGTATGACAATGATGCAGTTCTTC. Protein: CASSFLAGMTMMQFF.

This clonotype has at least ten counts. The V and J genes are TRBV28 and TRBJ2-5; 7 positions agree with TRBD1. CDR3 length: 13 amino acids. Per the germline V gene, CDR1 is MDHEN and CDR2 is SYDVKM. V lost 5 bases to trimming and J lost 4 bases; unmatched junction nucleotides: 4. The CDR3 nucleotides read TGTGCCAGCAGTCCCGGGACAGCAGAGACCCAGTACTTC. Amino acids: CASSPGTAETQYF.

The gene calls are TRBV6-1 and TRBJ2-3, with TRBD2 matching over 9 bases. The V segment lost 8 bases and the J segment 11 bases; nucleotides outside the gene matches: 14. The CDR3 is made up of 14 amino acids. Germline loops: CDR1 MNHNS, CDR2 SASEGT. The CDR3 coding sequence is TGTGCCAGCTCTAGCGGGGACATCCCTAGGGAGCAGTATTTT. As protein: CASSSGDIPREQYF.

This clonotype was detected a few times. This chain connects TRBV20-1 to TRBJ2-3, with 9 nucleotides matching TRBD2. This CDR3 contains 14 residues. Germline V gene data show CDR1 as DFQATT and CDR2 as SNEGSKA (reference sequence). The CDR3 region has the DNA TGCAGCAAGGGAATAGCGGGAGTAACAGATACGCAGTATTTT. Its protein is CSKGIAGVTDTQYF.

The gene calls are TRBV20-1 and TRBJ2-4; 11 bases map to TRBD2. The V segment lost 6 bases and the J segment 4 bases; nucleotides outside the gene matches: 14. Germline V gene data show CDR1 as DFQATT and CDR2 as SNEGSKA (reference sequence). CDR3 length equals 17 residues. CDR3 amino acids: CSADLALAGGTKNIQYF. The CDR3, as DNA: TGCAGTGCCGACCTGGCCTTAGCGGGAGGGACGAAAAACATTCAGTACTTC.

A few counts support this clonotype. This sequence joins TRBV29-1 and TRBJ1-1; 7 nucleotides align to TRBD1. The CDR3 has 11 amino acids. CDR1 SQVTM and CDR2 ANQGSEA come from the germline V gene. V was clipped by 7 bases and J by 7 bases; unmatched bases: 6. In DNA form, the CDR3 reads TGCAGCGCTTCCTGGGACAGTGAAGCTTTCTTT. Translating it yields CSASWDSEAFF.

The chain recombines TRBV6-1 with TRBJ2-5; the match to TRBD1 covers 9 bases. The germline V gene encodes CDR1 MNHNS and CDR2 SASEGT. With 6 bases clipped from V and 5 bases from J, the junction kept 4 bases outside the gene matches. The CDR3 spans 13 residues. The CDR3 spells CASSGQGLETQYF. The CDR3 region has the DNA TGTGCCAGCAGCGGACAGGGGTTGGAGACCCAGTACTTC.

V usage is TRBV20-1 and J usage is TRBJ2-7, with no clear D. The CDR3 is 13 residues long. V was cut by 3 bases and J by 3 bases, with 12 bases left in between. CDR1 and CDR2 (germline): DFQATT, SNEGSKA (reference sequence). This chain's CDR3 is CSASILADYEQYF. CDR3 coding DNA: TGCAGTGCTAGTATTCTGGCGGACTACGAGCAGTACTTC.

The table lists this clonotype with many counts. This chain uses TRBV27 with TRBJ2-3, with 8 bases lining up with TRBD1. Germline values: CDR1 MNHEY, CDR2 SMNVEV (reference sequence). J was trimmed by 2 bases and V by 6 bases; bases with no gene match: 7. The CDR3 is 15 amino acids. CDR3 DNA sequence: TGTGCCAGCAGAACTCACAGGGGGAACACAGATACGCAGTATTTT. This encodes CASRTHRGNTDTQYF.

This clonotype was seen at least ten times. The V call is TRBV5-1, the J call TRBJ2-3; 10 positions match TRBD2. Losses at the gene ends were 1 base for V and 5 bases for J; bases not matched to a gene: 4. The CDR3 contains 15 residues. Germline loops: CDR1 SGHRS, CDR2 YFSETQ. The CDR3 bases are TGCGCCAGCAGCTTGCTAGCGGGAGTGGAAGATACGCAGTATTTT. It codes for CASSLLAGVEDTQYF.

There are many counts of this clonotype. Its ends do not fully match the called genes, so a read error is possible. The chain uses TRBV7-2 and TRBJ2-7; D tentatively fits TRBD1 or TRBD2 (5 bases each). The CDR3 runs 14 residues. From germline, CDR1 is SGHTA and CDR2 FQGNSA. CDR3 region: CASSLGAGPYEQYF. The CDR3 DNA is TGCGCCAGCAGCCTAGGGGCGGGCCCCTACGAGCAGTACTTC.

This clonotype has a count of ten or more. The V gene is TRBV27, the J gene TRBJ2-3; D is unclear. The CDR3 covers 14 residues. V was shortened by 6 bases and J by 0 bases, with 10 bases between the two germline ends. The germline V gene encodes CDR1 MNHEY and CDR2 SMNVEV (reference sequence). The CDR3 region has the DNA TGTGCCAGCAGGCCTTACGAGAGCACAGATACGCAGTATTTT. It specifies CASRPYESTDTQYF.

There are many counts of this clonotype. This rearrangement joins TRBV12-3 or TRBV12-4 to TRBJ2-5, with 8 bases that match TRBD1. The CDR3 is made up of 14 amino acids. The V gene end was trimmed by 6 bases and the J gene end by 2 bases; junction bases not matched to a gene: 5. CDR3 DNA: TGTGCCAGCAGCCCGGGGACAGGACAAGAGACCCAGTACTTC. It translates to CASSPGTGQETQYF.

This clonotype was observed a few times. V is TRBV27 and J is TRBJ2-2, with D maybe TRBD1 (5 bases). This CDR3 is built from 13 residues. CDR1 and CDR2 (germline): MNHEY, SMNVEV (reference sequence). V gave up 5 bases and J gave up 4 bases, with 8 bases separating them. CDR3: CASSARVTGELFF. The CDR3 bases are TGTGCCAGCAGTGCCAGGGTCACCGGGGAGCTGTTTTTT.

This clonotype appeared a few times. The rearrangement uses TRBV18 and TRBJ2-7; 14 bases match TRBD2. The CDR3 has 17 residues. Germline V gene lookup returns CDR1 KGHSH and CDR2 LQKENI. V was clipped by 2 bases and J by 4 bases; unmatched bases: 7. Here the CDR3 reads CASSPYPGLAGEYEQYF. In DNA form, the CDR3 reads TGTGCCAGCTCACCATATCCGGGACTAGCGGGAGAATACGAGCAGTACTTC.